Each of the 22 T cell receptor beta chains below was sequenced from the same sample in a study of identical twins. TCRdb re-called the 5' RACE reads through MiXCR, storing one row per CDR3 protein. The sample holds 200,000 to 300,000 distinct CDR3 sequences, approximately 7% seen once. This sample was shared with a second study, whose subject was yellow fever vaccine responses in identical twins.

Sequenced: memory (CD45RO+) T cells sorted from blood. Receptor source: a woman younger than 30 in good health.

This clonotype was detected only a few times. The chain has TRBV6-2 or TRBV6-3 and TRBJ2-7, with D perhaps being TRBD1 or TRBD2 (5 bases each). CDR3 size: 14 residues. The ends were cut back, 2 bases at V and 7 bases at J, with 15 bases in the middle. Germline V gene data show CDR1 as MNHEY and CDR2 as SVGEGT. The CDR3 DNA reads TGTGCCAGCAGTTACGGGACGGGGATACGAGAGCAGTACTTC. This gives the protein CASSYGTGIREQYF.

The chain combines TRBV9 with TRBJ2-1; D unresolved. The germline V gene encodes CDR1 SGDLS and CDR2 YYNGEE. V was trimmed by 0 bases and J by 0 bases, leaving 7 bases between them. This CDR3 region has 15 residues. In nucleotides, the CDR3 is TGTGCCAGCAGCGTAGTCGTGAGCTCCTACAATGAGCAGTTCTTC. Its translation: CASSVVVSSYNEQFF.

The chain combines TRBV9 with TRBJ2-3; no reliable D call. The V and J ends lost 0 bases and 0 bases respectively, with 11 bases between them. The germline V gene has CDR1 SGDLS and CDR2 YYNGEE. The CDR3 loop spans 16 amino acids. The CDR3 DNA is TGTGCCAGCAGCGTAGTAGGGAAGCCCAGCACAGATACGCAGTATTTT. Protein product: CASSVVGKPSTDTQYF.

The gene calls are TRBV3-1 and TRBJ1-4; 8 bases agree with TRBD1. From germline, CDR1 is LGHDT and CDR2 YNNKEL (reference sequence). This CDR3 contains 15 residues. V was pared by 1 base and J by 8 bases, with 6 bases of the junction left unmatched. The CDR3 region is CASSQVFTGGEKLFF. The CDR3, as DNA: TGTGCCAGCAGCCAAGTTTTTACAGGGGGGGAAAAACTGTTTTTT.

This clonotype was found a few times. V usage is TRBV27 and J usage is TRBJ2-1; TRBD1 matches 7 bases. The CDR3 is 15 residues long. Trimming took 4 bases from V and 12 from J; bases not matched to a gene: 15. Germline V lookup: CDR1 MNHEY, CDR2 SMNVEV (reference sequence). CDR3 amino acids: CASSWGSQTGLGQFF. The CDR3 DNA reads as TGTGCCAGCAGTTGGGGATCCCAGACAGGGCTCGGGCAGTTCTTC.

This clonotype was seen many times. The rearrangement links TRBV10-3 to TRBJ2-1; 9 bases agree with TRBD2. Per germline, CDR1 ENHRY and CDR2 SYGVKD. CDR3 length: 12 residues. V lost 10 bases to trimming and J lost 8 bases; unmatched junction nucleotides: 6. DNA for the CDR3: TGTGCCACGTTAGCGGGAGCGTATGAGCAGTTCTTC. It translates to CATLAGAYEQFF.

This clonotype occurred a few times. The chain has TRBV5-1 and TRBJ2-5; TRBD1 agrees at 11 bases. J gave up 5 bases and V 4 bases, and 4 bases lay outside the gene matches. Germline loops: CDR1 SGHRS, CDR2 YFSETQ. This CDR3 region has 14 residues. CDR3 nucleotides: TGCGCCAGCAGCGGGGACAGGGGGGAGGAGACCCAGTACTTC. This encodes CASSGDRGEETQYF.

The rearrangement links TRBV2 to TRBJ1-2; 10 bases are a match to TRBD1. The CDR3 is 12 amino acids. Trimming cost V 6 bases and J 9 bases; bases outside gene matches: 4. Germline CDR1 and CDR2: SNHLY and FYNNEI. In nucleotides, the CDR3 is TGTGCCAGCAGGGGGACAGGGGTACGCTACACCTTC. Residues: CASRGTGVRYTF.

The V and J genes are TRBV5-1 and TRBJ1-1, with D tentatively TRBD1 (5 bases). Germline loops: CDR1 SGHRS, CDR2 YFSETQ. V was clipped by 5 bases and J by 1 base, with 9 bases between them. The CDR3 contains 13 residues. CDR3 loop: CASRATGNTEAFF. The DNA for the CDR3 is TGCGCCAGCAGGGCTACAGGGAACACTGAAGCTTTCTTT.

The J gene is TRBJ2-1, the V gene TRBV7-9, with a possible D match to TRBD1 (6 bases). The CDR3 runs to 16 residues. Trimming took off 5 bases at V and 0 bases at J, with 14 bases between the two ends. CDR1 is SEHNR, CDR2 FQNEAQ, per germline (reference sequence). The CDR3 spells CASSGTSESSYNEQFF. CDR3 nucleotides: TGTGCCAGCAGCGGGACAAGCGAGAGCTCCTACAATGAGCAGTTCTTC.

This clonotype was seen a few times. The chain carries TRBV20-1 and TRBJ1-1; possible D gene TRBD1, 5 bases. CDR1 is DFQATT and CDR2 is SNEGSKA in the germline V gene (reference sequence). The CDR3 extends over 13 amino acids. V was clipped by 2 bases and J by 4 bases, with 11 bases between them. CDR3 DNA sequence: TGCAGTGCTAGAAAGGGGAGCGGCACTGAAGCTTTCTTT. Protein product: CSARKGSGTEAFF.

This clonotype has ten or more counts. The rearrangement joins TRBV6-5 to TRBJ1-2; D is ambiguous. V shed 0 bases and J shed 2 bases, with 7 bases lying between them. CDR3 length: 14 amino acids. CDR1 is MNHEY and CDR2 is SVGAGI in the germline V gene. CDR3 nucleotide sequence: TGTGCCAGCAGTTACTCGGTGGAGAACTATGGCTACACCTTC. This translates into CASSYSVENYGYTF.

The chain combines TRBV28 with TRBJ2-7; unclear D gene. The CDR3 covers 13 residues. V dropped 6 bases and J dropped 5 bases, with 14 bases sitting between them. CDR1 is MDHEN and CDR2 is SYDVKM in the germline V gene. The CDR3 DNA sequence: TGTGCCAGCAGCGTCGCTCCCGTTCACGAGCAGTACTTC. Its translation is CASSVAPVHEQYF.

This clonotype was counted between two and nine times. The chain has TRBV20-1 and TRBJ1-1; 8 positions match TRBD1. The V segment lost 2 bases and the J segment 4 bases; nucleotides outside the gene matches: 6. This CDR3 is 14 amino acids long. Germline V CDR1 and CDR2: DFQATT, SNEGSKA (reference sequence). CDR3 region: CSARKGQVGTEAFF. CDR3 nucleotides: TGCAGTGCTAGAAAGGGACAGGTGGGCACTGAAGCTTTCTTT.

In regard to this clonotype: Possible read error: a much larger clone is one base away. The chain recombines TRBV5-1 with TRBJ2-3; D gene ambiguous. Germline V gives CDR1 SGHRS, CDR2 YFSETQ. The CDR3 loop spans 16 amino acids. The CDR3 DNA reads as TGCGGCAGCAGCTTGAATCCAGAAGCCTTCACAGATACGCAGTATTTT. Translated, it gives CGSSLNPEAFTDTQYF.

The chain recombines TRBV20-1 with TRBJ2-2; 10 bases line up with TRBD1. V trimming: 6 bases; J trimming: 5 bases; junction bases outside the gene matches: 6. The CDR3 contains 14 residues. Germline CDR1 is DFQATT and CDR2 is SNEGSKA (reference sequence). In nucleotides, the CDR3 is TGCAGTGCGCCCGGGACAGGGGTAACCGGGGAGCTGTTTTTT. Its protein is CSAPGTGVTGELFF.

This clonotype was counted at least ten times. V gene TRBV24-1 combines with J gene TRBJ2-5, with D uncertain. Germline V lookup: CDR1 KGHDR, CDR2 SFDVKD. V gave up 4 bases and J gave up 3 bases, with 5 bases separating them. This CDR3 comprises 12 residues. CDR3 in amino acids: CATSDYKETQYF. The CDR3 DNA sequence: TGTGCCACCAGTGACTACAAAGAGACCCAGTACTTC.

The V and J genes are TRBV4-1 and TRBJ2-5; D uncertain. Trimming stripped 4 bases from V and 4 bases from J, with 19 bases between. CDR3 size: 16 residues. The germline V gene has CDR1 MGHRA and CDR2 YSYEKL. The CDR3 here is CASSPWALGTAETQYF. DNA of the CDR3: TGCGCCAGCAGCCCTTGGGCCCTCGGAACGGCAGAGACCCAGTACTTC.

The chain couples TRBV11-1 to TRBJ2-1, with 15 positions matching TRBD2. The V gene's germline CDR1 is SGHAT and CDR2 FQDESV (reference sequence). J lost 8 bases, V lost 0 bases, and 11 bases had no gene match. The CDR3 covers 19 residues. CDR3 amino acids: CASSLAGLAGGVTVDEQFF. The CDR3 DNA reads as TGTGCCAGCAGCTTAGCAGGACTAGCGGGAGGGGTGACGGTAGATGAGCAGTTCTTC.

V usage is TRBV6-2 or TRBV6-3 and J usage is TRBJ2-1; TRBD2 agrees at 14 bases. Trimming at V came to 7 bases and at J to 7 bases, leaving 9 bases not matched to a gene. CDR3 length equals 16 residues. Germline-derived CDR1 and CDR2 are MNHEY and SVGEGT. This CDR3 reads CASTPTGTSGGNEQFF. In DNA form, the CDR3 reads TGTGCCAGCACCCCAACCGGGACTAGCGGGGGAAATGAGCAGTTCTTC.

This clonotype was seen a few times. The chain carries TRBV10-3 and TRBJ1-2; D gene unclear. V was trimmed by 6 bases and J by 5 bases, leaving 16 bases between them. This CDR3 contains 14 residues. Germline V CDR1 and CDR2: ENHRY, SYGVKD. The CDR3 sequence: CAIRVDGGGYGYTF. CDR3 in DNA: TGTGCCATCAGGGTCGACGGAGGTGGGTATGGCTACACCTTC.

The table lists this clonotype with a few counts. The genes are TRBV27 and TRBJ1-4; the match to TRBD1 covers 8 bases. Germline CDR1 is MNHEY and CDR2 is SMNVEV (reference sequence). The V gene end was trimmed by 6 bases and the J gene end by 5 bases; junction bases not matched to a gene: 14. CDR3 length: 17 amino acids. CDR3 sequence: CASRATQGERQNEKLFF. The CDR3 bases are TGTGCCAGCAGAGCAACACAGGGGGAAAGACAAAATGAAAAACTGTTTTTT.